Presented here are 4 T cell receptor beta chains from one specimen sequenced in a study of CD8 T cells in Susac syndrome. Random hexamers were used to reverse transcribe roughly 0.45 to 1 ug of RNA. In TCRdb, the immunoSEQ multiplex PCR reads were re-called with MiXCR into one record per CDR3 protein. The sample holds roughly 75,000 distinct CDR3 sequences, 90% to 95% seen once. Sequencing was performed on CD4+ T cells from PBMCs. The receptors derive from a human donor with Susac syndrome.

J is TRBJ1-1 and V is TRBV29-1, with 9 bases matching TRBD1. Per the germline V gene, CDR1 is SQVTM and CDR2 is ANQGSEA. This CDR3 has 15 amino acids. The V and J ends lost 5 bases and 6 bases, in that order; junction bases with no gene match: 13. The CDR3 here is CSVFWIGQGIAEAFF. CDR3 bases: TGCAGCGTTTTTTGGATAGGACAGGGGATAGCTGAAGCTTTCTTT. The variable domain in full, completed from reference TRBV29-1 and TRBJ1-1, reads SAVISQKPSRDICQRGTSLTIQCQVDSQVTMMFWYRQQPGQSLTLIATANQGSEATYESGFVIDKFPISRPNLTFSTLTVSNMSPEDSSIYLCSVFWIGQGIAEAFFGQGTRLTVV.

The chain employs TRBV25-1 and TRBJ2-7; 7 bases align to TRBD1. This CDR3 has 15 residues. The ends lost 4 bases at V and 0 bases at J; junction bases unmatched: 6. Germline V gene data show CDR1 as MGHDK and CDR2 as SYGVNS. CDR3 in amino acids: CASSVHRGISYEQYF. In nucleotides, the CDR3 is TGTGCCAGCAGTGTTCACAGGGGAATCTCCTACGAGCAGTACTTC.

The V call is TRBV5-1, the J call TRBJ2-3, with 8 bases aligning to TRBD1. Germline V gives CDR1 SGHRS, CDR2 YFSETQ. V gave up 7 bases and J gave up 2 bases; unmatched junction bases: 12. This CDR3 comprises 16 residues. CDR3 nucleotide sequence: TGCGCCAGCCGTCAGACGGGACAGGTCCTCACAGATACGCAGTATTTT. This codes for CASRQTGQVLTDTQYF.

V gene TRBV7-2 combines with J gene TRBJ2-4, with D possibly matching TRBD2 (5 bases). There are 13 residues in the CDR3. Trimming shortened V by 0 bases and J by 6 bases, and 6 bases separated the two germline ends. Germline V gene lookup returns CDR1 SGHTA and CDR2 FQGNSA. The CDR3 spells CASSLAGVNIQYF. CDR3 sequence (DNA): TGTGCCAGCAGCTTAGCGGGAGTAAACATTCAGTACTTC.